This TCR beta chain stems from a study of blood T cell repertoires in COVID-19 (dated by TCRdb to 2018 to 2020). Broadly, across the study: Samples from collaborators originated in the United States, Italy and Spain and spanned both the acute and convalescent phases of COVID-19. Nearly every sample came with metadata listing a de-identified subject ID, COVID-19 status, age in years and sex. Where available, HLA class I and class II types were taken from metadata supplied by the sample provider and were not determined by assay-based typing. Samples were obtained from the ongoing ImmuneRACE study (first 160 participants) and from roughly 1,300 subjects provided by 6 global collaborators. The prospective study material was composed of cDNA or gDNA derived from T cells, B-cell-depleted T cells, or PBMCs. The dataset comprised deeply sampled blood TCRbeta repertoires from subjects exposed to, actively infected with, or recovered from COVID-19. The repertoires were made available in a free public database intended to serve as a resource for research on the immune response to SARS-CoV-2. On the study overall, not on this receptor specifically: The amount of clinical and demographic metadata varied by source and participant and was provided uncurated.

The cysteine opens and the phenylalanine closes a CDR3 of 13 amino acids. The entry retains the CDR3 DNA only, 39 bases that are in frame from base 1. The V end loses 0 bases and the J end loses 3 bases, and a stretch of 7 bases separates them. Reading the germline V gene gives CDR1 SGHDT and CDR2 YYEEEE. Samples from volunteer blood donors who had recovered from COVID-19 were contributed by a second Seattle source. Each collaborating institution followed its own protocols to collect whole blood in K2EDTA tubes. For TCRbeta analysis, collaborators shipped samples in one of three forms: frozen whole blood, isolated PBMCs, or DNA extracted from either of those sample types. TCRbeta CDR3 regions were amplified from genomic DNA by means of the immunoSEQ Assay, a bias-controlled multiplex PCR. The published analysis was carried out like this. Nucleated cell counts per sample were estimated from amplification of reference gene primers within the assay. Sequence reads were collapsed and filtered to measure the absolute abundance of every unique TCRbeta CDR3 rearrangement. For each sample, productive Simpson clonality was calculated as the square root of Simpson's diversity index over productive rearrangements. Here the immuneACCESS table is served through TCRdb, limited to in-frame sequences with V and J called. Missing clones are a known gap in these copies; in checked studies unresolved V genes cover under half, and the rest lacks a known reason. V and J calls and clone size are as listed in that table; D and trimming were resolved from the DNA. Counted in this sample were some 300,000 clones; approximately 90% of them appeared once. The ten top clones hold 5.5% to 8.5% of the sample.

A note on this clone: Its binding antigen is unknown. Within one base of it there is no much larger clone, and no base qualities were kept.

The chain employs TRBV5-6 and TRBJ2-7; no D segment can be confidently identified. The sample consisted of peripheral blood. This TCR was recovered from a woman aged 25 to 39 who had recovered from COVID-19. The CDR3 region reads CASSLADGYEQYF. In nucleotides, the sequence is TGTGCCAGCAGCTTGGCAGATGGCTACGAGCAGTACTTC. Outside the CDR3, residues come from the reference TRBV5-6 and TRBJ2-7 proteins, so the full variable domain is: DAGVTQSPTHLIKTRGQQVTLRCSPKSGHDTVSWYQQALGQGPQFIFQYYEEEERQRGNFPDRFSGHQFPNYSSELNVNALLLGDSALYLCASSLADGYEQYFGPGTRLTVT.